The rows below give T cell receptor beta chains drawn from one sample of a study of blood T cell repertoires in COVID-19. Profiled with immunoSEQ multiplex PCR; TCRdb holds only in-frame clones, not every one. The repertoire holds over 150,000 clones, with roughly 89% as singletons. The sequenced material came from peripheral blood. The receptors were sampled from a man in his fifties with acute or convalescent COVID-19. Both conserved end residues are part of each CDR3. Each record gives: clone size, CDR3 length, D gene, V gene, J gene, CDR3 protein, CDR3 DNA. D genes are given only for firm matches. Clone size appears in some rows only: once, few, many, or a class for an expanded clone.

size: once
length: 15
D: .
V: TRBV2
J: TRBJ1-5
CDR3: CASSEAGGGNQPQHF
DNA: TGTGCCAGCAGTGAAGCAGGGGGTGGTAATCAGCCCCAGCATTTT

size: .
length: 14
D: TRBD1
V: TRBV28
J: TRBJ1-3
CDR3: CASLGQLSGNTIYF
DNA: TGTGCCAGCCTGGGACAGCTCTCTGGAAACACCATATATTTT

size: .
length: 13
D: .
V: TRBV5-1
J: TRBJ1-1
CDR3: CASSLTGGTEAFF
DNA: TGCGCCAGCAGCTTGACGGGTGGGACTGAAGCTTTCTTT

size: .
length: 13
D: TRBD1
V: TRBV27
J: TRBJ1-3
CDR3: CASWQGAGNTIYF
DNA: TGTGCCAGCTGGCAGGGGGCTGGAAACACCATATATTTT

size: .
length: 15
D: TRBD1
V: TRBV28
J: TRBJ1-2
CDR3: CASSRMTGTPYGYTF
DNA: TGTGCCAGCAGTCGAATGACAGGGACTCCCTATGGCTACACCTTC

size: .
length: 13
D: .
V: TRBV2
J: TRBJ1-5
CDR3: CASKASEVPPQHF
DNA: TGTGCCAGCAAGGCCTCGGAGGTGCCGCCCCAGCATTTT

size: .
length: 14
D: TRBD1
V: TRBV19
J: TRBJ2-7
CDR3: CASSAGTGTYEQYF
DNA: TGTGCCAGTAGTGCCGGGACAGGGACCTACGAGCAGTACTTC

size: .
length: 16
D: TRBD1
V: TRBV29-1
J: TRBJ1-3
CDR3: CSVATLGQGAGNTIYF
DNA: TGCAGCGTCGCTACCCTAGGACAGGGGGCGGGAAACACCATATATTTT

size: once
length: 13
D: .
V: TRBV29-1
J: TRBJ1-1
CDR3: CSVMEGRNTEAFF
DNA: TGCAGCGTAATGGAGGGTAGGAACACTGAAGCTTTCTTT

size: .
length: 14
D: TRBD2
V: TRBV24-1
J: TRBJ2-5
CDR3: CATSDWGGQETQYF
DNA: TGTGCCACCAGTGATTGGGGGGGCCAAGAGACCCAGTACTTC

size: .
length: 13
D: .
V: TRBV5-5
J: TRBJ1-2
CDR3: CASSLVNGYGYTF
DNA: TGTGCCAGCAGCTTGGTTAACGGCTATGGCTACACCTTC

size: .
length: 13
D: .
V: TRBV25-1
J: TRBJ2-7
CDR3: CASRGLPSYEQYF
DNA: TGTGCCAGCAGGGGACTTCCATCCTACGAGCAGTACTTC

size: .
length: 15
D: .
V: TRBV7-9
J: TRBJ1-4
CDR3: CASSPRDGEVEKLFF
DNA: TGTGCCAGCAGCCCCCGGGACGGGGAGGTTGAAAAACTGTTTTTT

size: .
length: 14
D: .
V: TRBV27
J: TRBJ2-3
CDR3: CASRLRLEGDTQYF
DNA: TGTGCCAGCAGACTGAGACTAGAAGGGGATACGCAGTATTTT

size: .
length: 15
D: TRBD2
V: TRBV6-6
J: TRBJ2-3
CDR3: CASSYSAGRTDTQYF
DNA: TGTGCCAGCAGTTACTCAGCGGGGCGCACAGATACGCAGTATTTT

size: .
length: 13
D: TRBD1
V: TRBV5-1
J: TRBJ1-2
CDR3: CASSLRQGYGYTF
DNA: TGCGCCAGCAGCTTGCGACAGGGGTATGGCTACACCTTC

size: .
length: 13
D: .
V: TRBV19
J: TRBJ1-5
CDR3: CASTQEMNQPQHF
DNA: TGTGCCAGTACCCAAGAGATGAATCAGCCCCAGCATTTT